A single sample gave rise to the 19 T cell receptor beta chains below, sequenced in a study of blood T cells in healthy people across ages. Sample-barcoded 5' priming and a J-beta primer mix drove a second PCR of about 6 to 12 cycles. MiXCR was run by TCRdb on the 5' RACE reads, yielding one entry per CDR3 protein. The table lists under 2,000,000 distinct CDR3 sequences, just under 50% of them singletons. The sample taken for sequencing was blood. These receptors came from a woman aged 40-49 years in good health.

This clonotype was seen more than once but under ten times. V usage is TRBV6-6 and J usage is TRBJ2-7; 8 bases match TRBD2. Germline CDR1 reads MNHNY; CDR2 reads SVGAGI (reference sequence). V trimming: 0 bases; J trimming: 3 bases; junction bases outside the gene matches: 4. CDR3 length: 15 amino acids. In DNA form, the CDR3 reads TGTGCCAGCAGTTACTCCGACAGCGGGGGCTACGAGCAGTACTTC. Amino acids: CASSYSDSGGYEQYF.

The V gene is TRBV7-2, the J gene TRBJ2-7; D is unresolved. V lost 5 bases, J lost 2 bases, and 13 bases lay in between. This CDR3 contains 14 residues. Germline V CDR1 and CDR2: SGHTA, FQGNSA. As DNA, the CDR3 is TGTGCCAGCAGCGTAACCCGGCAAACCTACGAGCAGTACTTC. Its protein product is CASSVTRQTYEQYF. The full variable domain, rest sourced from reference TRBV7-2 and TRBJ2-7, is GAGVSQSPSNKVTEKGKDVELRCDPISGHTALYWYRQSLGQGLEFLIYFQGNSAPDKSGLPSDRFSAERTGGSVSTLTIQRTQQEDSAVYLCASSVTRQTYEQYFGPGTRLTVT.

The rearrangement joins TRBV20-1 to TRBJ2-3, with 7 bases identical to TRBD2. The ends lost 5 bases at V and 1 base at J; junction bases unmatched: 9. Looked up from germline, CDR1 is DFQATT and CDR2 is SNEGSKA (reference sequence). This CDR3 has 15 amino acids. The CDR3 bases are TGCAGTGCTGAGATGGGAACTAGCGGCACAGATACGCAGTATTTT. Protein product: CSAEMGTSGTDTQYF.

This clonotype was detected only a few times. A read error may produce the germline difference seen at one junction end. V is TRBV29-1 and J is TRBJ2-1; 7 nucleotides line up with TRBD1. CDR1 and CDR2 (germline): SQVTM, ANQGSEA. This CDR3 spans 13 amino acids. The CDR3 nucleotides are TGCAGCGTTAAAGACAGGGCCCACAATGAGCAGTTCTTC. It specifies CSVKDRAHNEQFF.

The V gene is TRBV6-1, the J gene TRBJ2-1, with 7 bases lining up with TRBD1. Germline lookup yields CDR1 MNHNS and CDR2 SASEGT. The V gene end was trimmed by 7 bases and the J gene end by 6 bases; junction bases not matched to a gene: 9. CDR3 length: 14 amino acids. The CDR3 loop reads CASKVGQNLNEQFF. CDR3 DNA sequence: TGTGCCAGCAAAGTGGGACAGAACCTCAATGAGCAGTTCTTC.

This clonotype has at least ten counts. J is TRBJ2-5 and V is TRBV12-3 or TRBV12-4, with D perhaps TRBD1 or TRBD2 (6 bases each). V lost 6 bases, J lost 5 bases, and 16 bases lay in between. This CDR3 comprises 14 residues. CDR3 amino acids: CASSGGHQPETQYF. The CDR3 region has the DNA TGTGCCAGCAGCGGGGGACACCAACCGGAGACCCAGTACTTC.

The CDR3 region has the DNA TGTGCCAGCAGCTTCGGACAGGGTGTGAATGAAAAACTGTTTTTT. Protein: CASSFGQGVNEKLFF. The V gene is TRBV7-9, the J gene TRBJ1-4; 8 bases map to TRBD1. V was clipped by 3 bases and J by 5 bases; unmatched bases: 5. CDR1 is SEHNR, CDR2 FQNEAQ, per germline (reference sequence). There are 15 residues in the CDR3.

The chain is built from TRBV6-2 or TRBV6-3 and TRBJ1-5, with a weak D call TRBD1 (6 bases). V gave up 4 bases and J gave up 7 bases, with 17 bases separating them. Germline V CDR1 and CDR2: MNHEY, SVGEGT. The CDR3 totals 15 residues. The CDR3 bases are TGTGCCAGCAGTTCCCTGGGACAAAAAGGACAGCCCCAGCATTTT. Translation gives CASSSLGQKGQPQHF.

Concerning this clonotype itself: This may be a read error, as it is one base from a much larger clone. The J gene is TRBJ1-5, the V gene TRBV6-6; a weak D match, TRBD1 (5 bases). V lost 4 bases, J lost 1 base, and 8 bases lay in between. There are 14 residues in the CDR3. Germline assignment: CDR1 MNHNY and CDR2 SVGAGI (reference sequence). The CDR3 loop is CASSFRQSNQPQHF. CDR3 nucleotide sequence: TGTGCCAGCAGTTTCCGACAGAGCAATCAGCCCCAGCATTTT.

The CDR3 DNA reads as TGTGCCAGCAGCTTCGGGACAGCTGAAGAGACCCAGTACTTC. The encoded protein is CASSFGTAEETQYF. The chain carries TRBV11-2 and TRBJ2-5; 7 bases map to TRBD1. In germline, CDR1 is SGHAT, CDR2 FQNNGV. V lost 3 bases, J lost 3 bases, and 4 bases stayed unmatched. CDR3 size: 14 residues.

The rearrangement links TRBV2 to TRBJ2-7, with 7 bases matching TRBD2. Near its end, the DNA agrees better with TRBJ2-5, so the J call may be wrong. Germline-derived CDR1 and CDR2 are SNHLY and FYNNEI. The CDR3 has 15 amino acids. The CDR3 region is CASSDSSAGEETQYF. The CDR3, as DNA: TGTGCCAGCAGTGATAGCTCTGCGGGGGAAGAGACCCAGTACTTC.

This clonotype was seen a handful of times. CDR3 protein: CAITGGAGYGYTF. As DNA, the CDR3 is TGTGCCATCACGGGGGGCGCTGGCTATGGCTACACCTTC. The chain recombines TRBV10-3 with TRBJ1-2; the D gene is possibly TRBD1 (6 bases). CDR3 length: 13 amino acids. Trimming removed 7 bases from V and 4 bases from J, with 13 bases in between. From germline, CDR1 is ENHRY and CDR2 SYGVKD.

The rearrangement joins TRBV6-2 or TRBV6-3 to TRBJ2-3; tentatively, D is TRBD1 or TRBD2 (5 bases each). The V and J ends lost 7 bases and 5 bases respectively, with 25 bases between them. Germline-derived CDR1 and CDR2 are MNHEY and SVGEGT. The CDR3 is made up of 17 amino acids. The CDR3 bases are TGTGCCAGCAAAAGCTATCCGGGACCCAACGAGGGAGATACGCAGTATTTT. Amino acids: CASKSYPGPNEGDTQYF.

The rearrangement joins TRBV7-2 to TRBJ2-1, with D possibly being TRBD2 (7 bases). The germline V gene encodes CDR1 SGHTA and CDR2 FQGNSA. This CDR3 has 19 residues. Trimming removed 1 base at V and 1 base at J, with 20 bases between. DNA for the CDR3: TGTGCCAGCAGCTTAGGGGGGCCTGAGGGGCGGGAGTCCTACAATGAGCAGTTCTTC. Residues: CASSLGGPEGRESYNEQFF.

V gene TRBV7-2 combines with J gene TRBJ2-1, with 7 bases fitting TRBD1. Germline assignment: CDR1 SGHTA and CDR2 FQGNSA. The CDR3 covers 18 residues. V lost 1 base, J lost 3 bases, and 12 bases stayed unmatched. The CDR3 loop is CASSLVFAPRTGYNEQFF. Written as DNA, the CDR3 is TGTGCCAGCAGCTTAGTTTTTGCTCCCCGGACAGGCTACAATGAGCAGTTCTTC.

For the CDR3, the DNA is TGCGCCAGCAGCCATATCCTGAGGACTAGCGGGGGTGGTGAGCAGTTCTTC. It encodes CASSHILRTSGGGEQFF. This chain joins TRBV4-1 and TRBJ2-1; 13 bases are a match to TRBD2. The CDR3 runs to 17 residues. Trimming cost V 3 bases and J 9 bases; bases outside gene matches: 11. The V gene's germline CDR1 is MGHRA and CDR2 YSYEKL.

The V and J genes are TRBV6-2 or TRBV6-3 and TRBJ1-2, with 9 positions matching TRBD1. V gave up 4 bases and J gave up 8 bases; unmatched junction bases: 14. In germline, CDR1 is MNHEY, CDR2 SVGEGT. This CDR3 has 16 residues. CDR3 bases: TGTGCCAGCAGTTCCGAGACGCCGGGACAGGGAAGCGGCTACACCTTC. It specifies CASSSETPGQGSGYTF.

Notes on this clonotype: One junction end does not reproduce the germline sequence, and a read error may be involved. The CDR3 protein is CATSPGQGAFYNEQFF. CDR3 DNA sequence: TGCGCCACCAGCCCCGGACAGGGGGCTTTTTACAATGAGCAGTTCTTC. This chain joins TRBV5-1 and TRBJ2-1, with 11 bases fitting TRBD1. CDR1 is SGHRS, CDR2 YFSETQ, per germline. The CDR3 is made up of 16 amino acids.

The chain links TRBV20-1 to TRBJ1-2, with D perhaps TRBD1 (5 bases). This CDR3 has 15 amino acids. Germline loops: CDR1 DFQATT, CDR2 SNEGSKA (reference sequence). V was trimmed by 0 bases and J by 8 bases, leaving 19 bases between them. In DNA form, the CDR3 reads TGCAGTGCTAGAGAAGCAGGGCCGCTCTTGGGGGGCTACACCTTC. It encodes CSAREAGPLLGGYTF.